A single T cell receptor (beta chain) is shown here with its context. This entry comes from a study of blood T cell repertoires in COVID-19. Study-wide background: Material from acute and convalescent COVID-19 was sourced from the United States, Italy and Spain. From T cells, B-cell-depleted T cells, or PBMCs came the material, which was cDNA or gDNA.

In the authors' workflow: Amplification of reference gene primers was used by the study to estimate nucleated cell counts. Profiled with immunoSEQ multiplex PCR; TCRdb holds only in-frame clones, not every one. V, J and clone size are those of that table, while D and trimming were read from the DNA. This table holds about 180,000 clones, 80% to 90% found once. V lost 8 bases to trimming and J lost 4 bases, with 14 bases between them. Germline lookup yields CDR1 GTSNPN and CDR2 SVGIG (reference sequence). This CDR3 has 12 residues. Sequenced: peripheral blood. The chain joins TRBV30 to TRBJ1-2; no reliable D call. The sequence was collected from a man aged 45-65 years with active or convalescent COVID-19. The CDR3 loop is CAQTSGGYGYTF. Here the CDR3 DNA reads TGTGCCCAGACGTCCGGCGGCTATGGCTACACCTTC.